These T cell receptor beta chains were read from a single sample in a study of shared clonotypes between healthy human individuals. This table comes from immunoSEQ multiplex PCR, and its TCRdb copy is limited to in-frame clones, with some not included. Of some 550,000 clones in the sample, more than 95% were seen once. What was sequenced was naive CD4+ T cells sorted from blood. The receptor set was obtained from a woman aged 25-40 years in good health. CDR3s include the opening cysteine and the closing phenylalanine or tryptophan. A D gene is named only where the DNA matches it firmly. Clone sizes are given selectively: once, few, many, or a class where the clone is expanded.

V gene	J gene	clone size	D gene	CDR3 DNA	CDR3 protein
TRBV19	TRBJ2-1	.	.	TGTGCCAGTACCTCGGACCCAGGTAACTCCTACAATGAGCAGTTCTTC	CASTSDPGNSYNEQFF
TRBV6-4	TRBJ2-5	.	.	TGTGCCAGCAGCCGGGACGGCCAAGAGACCCAGTACTTC	CASSRDGQETQYF
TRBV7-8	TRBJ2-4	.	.	TGTGCCAGCAGCAAAGACAGGTTCCTGACCAAAAACATTCAGTACTTC	CASSKDRFLTKNIQYF
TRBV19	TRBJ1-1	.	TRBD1	TGTGCCAGTAGGACGACAGGGGGGAACACTGAAGCTTTCTTT	CASRTTGGNTEAFF
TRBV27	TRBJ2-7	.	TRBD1	TGTGCCAGCAGTTTATCCGGGACAGGGACCTCCTACGAGCAGTACTTC	CASSLSGTGTSYEQYF
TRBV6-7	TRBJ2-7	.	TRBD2	TGTGCCAGCAGTTACGGGGACTACTCAAGCTACGAGCAGTACTTC	CASSYGDYSSYEQYF
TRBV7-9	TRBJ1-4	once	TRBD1	TGTGCCAGCAGCTTAGGGGACAGGCGCACGCTTTTCAATGAAAAACTGTTTTTT	CASSLGDRRTLFNEKLFF
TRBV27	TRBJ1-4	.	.	TGTGCCAGCAGTCCCAGACAGGATAATGAAAAACTGTTTTTT	CASSPRQDNEKLFF
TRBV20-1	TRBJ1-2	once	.	TGCAGTGCTAGATCACCCGATGGCTACACCTTC	CSARSPDGYTF
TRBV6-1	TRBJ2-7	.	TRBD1	TGTGCCATCAGTGAGTCGAACAGGGGGCTTCCCTCCTACGAGCAGTACTTC	CAISESNRGLPSYEQYF
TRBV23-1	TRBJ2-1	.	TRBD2	TGCGCCAGCAGTCAATTCCTAGCGGGGGGGGTGGAGCAGTTCTTC	CASSQFLAGGVEQFF
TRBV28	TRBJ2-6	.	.	TGTGCCAGCAGTTGGAGATTGCACTCTGGGGCCAACGTCCTGACTTTC	CASSWRLHSGANVLTF
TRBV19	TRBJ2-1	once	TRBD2	TGTGCCAGTAGCCTAGCGGCTCTTAATGAGCAGTTCTTC	CASSLAALNEQFF
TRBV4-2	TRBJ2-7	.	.	TGTGCCAGCAGCCAAGATCGCGTAACGGGAGAAAAAGGGCCGTACTTC	CASSQDRVTGEKGPYF
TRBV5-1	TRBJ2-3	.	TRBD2	TGCGCCAGCAGCCCTACTAGCGGGGCGGGTACGCAGTATTTT	CASSPTSGAGTQYF
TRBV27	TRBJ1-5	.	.	TGTGCCTTCCCGGAAGGGTATAGCAATCAGCCCCAGCATTTT	CAFPEGYSNQPQHF
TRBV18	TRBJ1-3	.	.	TGTGCCAGCTCACCGGTTGCGGGACAAAGCTCTGGAAACACCATATATTTT	CASSPVAGQSSGNTIYF
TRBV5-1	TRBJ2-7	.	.	TGCGCCAGCAGCTTGGGGGCATGGCAGGGAGACTACGAGCAGTACTTC	CASSLGAWQGDYEQYF
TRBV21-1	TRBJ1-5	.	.	TGTGCCAGCAGCAAAAAAGGAGACAGGGTACAGCCCCAGCATTTT	CASSKKGDRVQPQHF
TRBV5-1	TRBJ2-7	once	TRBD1	TGCGCCAGCAGCTCCCGCCGGGACAGGGGTTCCTACGAGCAGTACTTC	CASSSRRDRGSYEQYF
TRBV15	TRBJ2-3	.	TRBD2	TGTGCCACCAGCAGGAGGGCGGGAGCCGGAGATACGCAGTATTTT	CATSRRAGAGDTQYF
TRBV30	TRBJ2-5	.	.	TGTGCCTGGAGTGTCGAGTACCAAGAGACCCAGTACTTC	CAWSVEYQETQYF